This T cell receptor beta chain was documented in a study of blood T cell repertoires in COVID-19. The ends lost 3 bases at V and 0 bases at J; junction bases unmatched: 6. The CDR3 contains 16 residues. Germline V gene data show CDR1 as SGHKS and CDR2 as YYEKEE (reference sequence). Assay: immunoSEQ multiplex PCR; the TCRdb copy retains only in-frame clones and omits some. The sample records 150,000 to 200,000 clones, approximately 86% being singletons. The sequence derives from a woman in her 30s with active or convalescent COVID-19. Material: peripheral blood. V and J are TRBV5-5 and TRBJ2-3; 8 positions agree with TRBD2. CDR3 amino acids: CASSSRLASSTDTQYF. The CDR3 DNA is TGTGCCAGCAGCTCAAGACTAGCGTCGAGCACAGATACGCAGTATTTT.